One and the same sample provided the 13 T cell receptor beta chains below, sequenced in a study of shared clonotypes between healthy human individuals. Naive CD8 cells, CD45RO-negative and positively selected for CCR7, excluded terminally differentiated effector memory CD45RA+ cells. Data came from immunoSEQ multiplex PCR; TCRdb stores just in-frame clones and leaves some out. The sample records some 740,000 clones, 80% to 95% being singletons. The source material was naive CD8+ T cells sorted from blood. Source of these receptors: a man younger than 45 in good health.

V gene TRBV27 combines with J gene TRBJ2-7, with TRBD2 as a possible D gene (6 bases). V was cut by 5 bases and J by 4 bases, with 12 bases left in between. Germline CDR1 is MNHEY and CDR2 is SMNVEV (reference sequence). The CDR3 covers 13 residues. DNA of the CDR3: TGTGCCAGCAGTAAAGGACTACTGTACGAGCAGTACTTC. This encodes CASSKGLLYEQYF.

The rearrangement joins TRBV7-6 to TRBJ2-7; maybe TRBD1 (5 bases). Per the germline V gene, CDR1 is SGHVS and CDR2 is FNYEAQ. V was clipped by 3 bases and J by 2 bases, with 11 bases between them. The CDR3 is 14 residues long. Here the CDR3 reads CASSFGHGPYEQYF. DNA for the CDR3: TGTGCCAGCAGCTTTGGACACGGTCCCTACGAGCAGTACTTC.

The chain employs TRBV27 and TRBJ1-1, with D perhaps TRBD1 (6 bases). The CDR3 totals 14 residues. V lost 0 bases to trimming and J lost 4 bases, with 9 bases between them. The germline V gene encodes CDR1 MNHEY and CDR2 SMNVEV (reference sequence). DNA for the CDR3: TGTGCCAGCAGTTTATCCGGACAGTTCACTGAAGCTTTCTTT. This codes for CASSLSGQFTEAFF.

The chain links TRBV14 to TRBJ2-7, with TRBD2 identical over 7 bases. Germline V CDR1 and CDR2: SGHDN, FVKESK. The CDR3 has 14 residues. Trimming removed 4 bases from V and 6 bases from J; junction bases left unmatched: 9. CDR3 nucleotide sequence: TGTGCCAGCAGCCCCCCTGGGAGGGTACCCGAGCAGTACTTC. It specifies CASSPPGRVPEQYF.

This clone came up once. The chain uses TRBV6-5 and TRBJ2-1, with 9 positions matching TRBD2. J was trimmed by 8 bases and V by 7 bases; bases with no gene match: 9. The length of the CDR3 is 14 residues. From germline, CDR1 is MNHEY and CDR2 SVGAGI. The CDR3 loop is CASTLASGDYEQFF. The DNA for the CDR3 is TGTGCCAGCACCCTTGCTAGCGGGGATTATGAGCAGTTCTTC.

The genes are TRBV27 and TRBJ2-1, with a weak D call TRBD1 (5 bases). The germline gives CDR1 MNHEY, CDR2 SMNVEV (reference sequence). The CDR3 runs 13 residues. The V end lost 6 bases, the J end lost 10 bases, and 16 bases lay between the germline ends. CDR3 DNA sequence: TGTGCCAGCAGCTCAGGAAGCAGGGTCGAGCAGTTCTTC. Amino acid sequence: CASSSGSRVEQFF.

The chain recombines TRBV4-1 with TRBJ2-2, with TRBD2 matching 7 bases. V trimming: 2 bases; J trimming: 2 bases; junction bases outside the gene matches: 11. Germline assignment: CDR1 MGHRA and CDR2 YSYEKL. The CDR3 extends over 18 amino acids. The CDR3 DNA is TGCGCCAGCAGCCAATTTCCACCGACTAGCAGAAACACCGGGGAGCTGTTTTTT. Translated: CASSQFPPTSRNTGELFF.

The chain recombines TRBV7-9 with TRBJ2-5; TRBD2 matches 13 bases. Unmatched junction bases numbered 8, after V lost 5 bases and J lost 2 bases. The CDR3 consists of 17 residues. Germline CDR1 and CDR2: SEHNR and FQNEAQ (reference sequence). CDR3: CASSRTSGSVWQETQYF. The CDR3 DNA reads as TGTGCCAGCAGCCGGACTAGCGGGAGTGTCTGGCAAGAGACCCAGTACTTC.

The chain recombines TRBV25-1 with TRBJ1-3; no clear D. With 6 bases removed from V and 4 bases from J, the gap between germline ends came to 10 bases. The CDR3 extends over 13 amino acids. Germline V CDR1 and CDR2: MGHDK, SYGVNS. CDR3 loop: CASRPVPGNTIYF. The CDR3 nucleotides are TGTGCCAGCAGGCCTGTCCCAGGAAACACCATATATTTT.

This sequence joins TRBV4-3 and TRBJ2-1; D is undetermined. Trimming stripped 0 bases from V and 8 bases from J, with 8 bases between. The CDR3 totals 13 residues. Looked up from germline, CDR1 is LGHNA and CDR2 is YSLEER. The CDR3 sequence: CASSQDMSDEQFF. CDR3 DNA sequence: TGCGCCAGCAGCCAAGATATGAGTGATGAGCAGTTCTTC.

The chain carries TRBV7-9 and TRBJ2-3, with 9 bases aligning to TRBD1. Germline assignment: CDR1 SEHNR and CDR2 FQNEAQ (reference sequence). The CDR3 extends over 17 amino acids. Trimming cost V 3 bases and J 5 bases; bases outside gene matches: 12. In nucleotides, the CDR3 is TGTGCCAGCAGCTTCAAAGTCGGCGGGACAGGGTTAGATACGCAGTATTTT. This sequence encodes CASSFKVGGTGLDTQYF.

The CDR3 nucleotides are TGTGCCAGCAGCCTGGACAATGTTAGGCCCCAGCATTTT. Translation gives CASSLDNVRPQHF. This rearrangement joins TRBV27 to TRBJ1-5; perhaps TRBD1 as D (5 bases). The CDR3 contains 13 residues. Per the germline V gene, CDR1 is MNHEY and CDR2 is SMNVEV (reference sequence). V was pared by 6 bases and J by 9 bases, with 15 bases between.

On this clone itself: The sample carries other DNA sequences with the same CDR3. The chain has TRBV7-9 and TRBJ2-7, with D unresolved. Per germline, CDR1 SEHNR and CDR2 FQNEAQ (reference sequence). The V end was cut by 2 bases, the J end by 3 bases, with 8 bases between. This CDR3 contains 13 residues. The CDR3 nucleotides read TGTGCCAGCAGCTTAAGGCAGAGCTACGAGCAGTACTTC. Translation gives CASSLRQSYEQYF.